Each of the 26 T cell receptor beta chains below was sequenced from the same sample in a study of graft-versus-host responses after intestinal transplantation. Using immunoSEQ multiplex PCR, the repertoire was profiled, and TCRdb retains in-frame clones only, with some absent. This sample has over 9,500 clones, with around 94% found just once. Sequencing used PBMCs, obtained 8 days after intestinal transplant. All receptors derive from a human patient who received an intestinal transplant, so some T cells may come from the graft donor.

This clone occurred once. V is TRBV4-1 and J is TRBJ2-1; D is ambiguous. Looked up from germline, CDR1 is MGHRA and CDR2 is YSYEKL. The V end was cut by 0 bases, the J end by 9 bases, with 9 bases between. This CDR3 region has 13 residues. The CDR3 sequence is CASSQDRAVEQFF. The CDR3 nucleotides are TGCGCCAGCAGCCAAGATAGGGCGGTTGAGCAGTTCTTC.

The rearrangement uses TRBV6-1 and TRBJ2-5; a weak D match, TRBD2 (6 bases). The CDR3 is 15 amino acids. The germline gives CDR1 MNHNS, CDR2 SASEGT. V lost 4 bases to trimming and J lost 1 base, with 13 bases between them. The CDR3 nucleotides read TGTGCCAGCAGTGTCGGGGGTGGGGGCCAAGAGACCCAGTACTTC. This codes for CASSVGGGGQETQYF.

The chain links TRBV7-6 to TRBJ2-1; a weak D match, TRBD1 (5 bases). The germline CDR1 and CDR2 sequences are SGHVS and FNYEAQ. With 0 bases removed from V and 2 bases from J, the gap between germline ends came to 14 bases. The CDR3 is made up of 17 amino acids. The CDR3 nucleotides are TGTGCCAGCAGCTTAGCGCAGGGCGGAGCAACCTACAATGAGCAGTTCTTC. Protein: CASSLAQGGATYNEQFF.

The chain combines TRBV5-4 with TRBJ2-3; D perhaps matches TRBD1 (6 bases). Germline V lookup: CDR1 SGHNT, CDR2 YYREEE (reference sequence). The germline V and J ends were trimmed by 4 bases and 6 bases, with 24 bases remaining between them. The CDR3 sequence is 17 residues long. CDR3 sequence: CASSTAAGQIKEDTQYF. The CDR3 DNA sequence: TGTGCCAGCAGCACGGCGGCAGGACAGATCAAGGAGGATACGCAGTATTTT. Drawing the rest from reference TRBV5-4 and TRBJ2-3, the complete variable domain is ETGVTQSPTHLIKTRGQQVTLRCSSQSGHNTVSWYQQALGQGPQFIFQYYREEENGRGNFPPRFSGLQFPNYSSELNVNALELDDSALYLCASSTAAGQIKEDTQYFGPGTRLTVL.

This chain uses TRBV7-8 with TRBJ1-2; D remains unclear. The V end was cut by 2 bases, the J end by 0 bases, with 10 bases between. Looked up from germline, CDR1 is SGHVS and CDR2 is FQNEAQ. The CDR3 sequence is 15 residues long. The CDR3 DNA sequence: TGTGCCAGCAGCTTACTGGTCGGTCCTAACTATGGCTACACCTTC. Amino acid sequence: CASSLLVGPNYGYTF.

V and J are TRBV7-9 and TRBJ2-7, with 7 bases fitting TRBD2. The V and J ends lost 5 bases and 4 bases, in that order; junction bases with no gene match: 8. The CDR3 consists of 14 residues. CDR1 SEHNR and CDR2 FQNEAQ come from the germline V gene (reference sequence). DNA of the CDR3: TGTGCCAGCAGCACCGGGACTACATTGTACGAGCAGTACTTC. This encodes CASSTGTTLYEQYF.

The chain recombines TRBV4-1 with TRBJ1-1, with unresolved D. Germline V CDR1 and CDR2: MGHRA, YSYEKL. The length of the CDR3 is 13 residues. Trimming removed 0 bases from V and 8 bases from J, with 10 bases in between. The CDR3, as DNA: TGCGCCAGCAGCCAAGATTGGGGTTTAGAAGCTTTCTTT. This encodes CASSQDWGLEAFF.

The chain combines TRBV29-1 with TRBJ2-1; TRBD1 or TRBD2 may be the D gene (5 bases each). The CDR3 extends over 14 amino acids. Germline-derived CDR1 and CDR2 are SQVTM and ANQGSEA. V dropped 6 bases and J dropped 4 bases, with 16 bases sitting between them. The CDR3 DNA is TGCAGCGTCCTGACCGGGACCGTTTACAATGAGCAGTTCTTC. Its protein is CSVLTGTVYNEQFF.

V and J are TRBV7-2 and TRBJ1-5; D may be TRBD1 (5 bases). V was trimmed by 5 bases and J by 6 bases, leaving 14 bases between them. CDR1 and CDR2 (germline): SGHTA, FQGNSA. This CDR3 region has 14 residues. The CDR3 here is CASSPLPGRQPQHF. The CDR3 region has the DNA TGTGCCAGCAGCCCCCTCCCGGGACGTCAGCCCCAGCATTTT.

V usage is TRBV7-8 and J usage is TRBJ2-3, with D possibly matching TRBD2 (6 bases). CDR1 is SGHVS and CDR2 is FQNEAQ in the germline V gene. CDR3 length: 13 amino acids. V lost 5 bases to trimming and J lost 13 bases, with 19 bases between them. The DNA for the CDR3 is TGTGCCAGCAGCGCCGCCGGGCTCCGCGGGGAGTATTTT. This translates into CASSAAGLRGEYF.

The chain has TRBV15 and TRBJ2-3; D may correspond to TRBD1 or TRBD2 (5 bases each). The germline V and J ends were trimmed by 5 bases and 2 bases, with 14 bases remaining between them. Germline V gene data show CDR1 as LNHNV and CDR2 as YYDKDF (reference sequence). The CDR3 has 15 residues. Written as DNA, the CDR3 is TGTGCCACCAGCCCCCAGCTCGGGACCACAGATACGCAGTATTTT. Residues: CATSPQLGTTDTQYF.

This sequence joins TRBV20-1 and TRBJ2-1; D gene ambiguous. Per germline, CDR1 DFQATT and CDR2 SNEGSKA (reference sequence). The V gene lost 5 bases and the J gene lost 16 bases, with 12 bases spanning the gap. This CDR3 spans 9 amino acids. The CDR3 DNA reads as TGCAGTGCTTCCCCGCTCCAATTCTTC. Protein: CSASPLQFF.

The CDR3 loop is CASSPPRRIAYEQYF. Here the CDR3 DNA reads TGTGCCAGCAGCCCCCCGAGACGGATAGCCTACGAGCAGTACTTC. The gene calls are TRBV7-4 and TRBJ2-7, with no clear D. CDR3 length: 15 residues. V was pared by 5 bases and J by 2 bases, with 16 bases between. CDR1 SGHVT and CDR2 SQSDAQ come from the germline V gene.

The chain links TRBV28 to TRBJ2-7, with D tentatively TRBD1 (5 bases). Between the trimmed V and J ends, which lost 5 bases and 0 bases, there was a span of 11 bases. CDR3 length equals 14 residues. Germline V lookup: CDR1 MDHEN, CDR2 SYDVKM. CDR3 bases: TGTGCCAGCAGTATTCACAGGTTCTCCTACGAGCAGTACTTC. Translated, it gives CASSIHRFSYEQYF.

The J gene is TRBJ1-6, the V gene TRBV10-2; D is possibly TRBD1 (5 bases). Trimming stripped 8 bases from V and 10 bases from J, with 18 bases between. Germline lookup yields CDR1 WSHSY and CDR2 SAAADI. The CDR3 extends over 14 amino acids. The CDR3 DNA reads TGCGCCAGCGGCGAGTGGGGCTCGGGATCACCCCTCCACTTT. Its protein is CASGEWGSGSPLHF.

V gene TRBV2 combines with J gene TRBJ2-2; 7 bases are a match to TRBD2. The junction had 9 bases not matched to a gene; V was cut back by 2 bases and J by 0 bases. Germline V gives CDR1 SNHLY, CDR2 FYNNEI. The CDR3 contains 18 residues. This CDR3 reads CASSETGGRSSNTGELFF. CDR3 DNA sequence: TGTGCCAGCAGTGAAACGGGGGGACGTTCTTCGAACACCGGGGAGCTGTTTTTT. The full variable domain, its missing parts supplied by reference TRBV2 and TRBJ2-2, is EPEVTQTPSHQVTQMGQEVILRCVPISNHLYFYWYRQILGQKVEFLVSFYNNEISEKSEIFDDQFSVERPDGSNFTLKIRSTKLEDSAMYFCASSETGGRSSNTGELFFGEGSRLTVL.

The V gene is TRBV27, the J gene TRBJ2-7; D is unclear. Per the germline V gene, CDR1 is MNHEY and CDR2 is SMNVEV (reference sequence). V gave up 2 bases and J gave up 2 bases, with 13 bases separating them. The CDR3 totals 15 residues. The CDR3 DNA reads as TGTGCCAGCAGTTTAGGTGGACCCATTCCCTACGAGCAGTACTTC. Amino acids: CASSLGGPIPYEQYF.

The J gene is TRBJ2-7, the V gene TRBV30; tentatively, D is TRBD2 (6 bases). V was trimmed by 0 bases and J by 6 bases, leaving 15 bases between them. CDR1 and CDR2 from the germline V gene are GTSNPN and SVGIG (reference sequence). This CDR3 spans 14 amino acids. CDR3 in amino acids: CAWSVAGGLLEQYF. CDR3 sequence (DNA): TGTGCCTGGAGTGTAGCCGGGGGACTTCTCGAGCAGTACTTC. Using reference TRBV30 and TRBJ2-7 for the parts outside the CDR3, the full variable domain is SQTIHQWPATLVQPVGSPLSLECTVEGTSNPNLYWYRQAAGRGLQLLFYSVGIGQISSEVPQNLSASRPQDRQFILSSKKLLLSDSGFYLCAWSVAGGLLEQYFGPGTRLTVT.

V gene TRBV7-2 combines with J gene TRBJ2-1; 10 positions match TRBD2. Germline-derived CDR1 and CDR2 are SGHTA and FQGNSA. CDR3 length: 15 residues. V lost 3 bases to trimming and J lost 2 bases; unmatched junction nucleotides: 1. The CDR3 loop is CASSFSGRPYNEQFF. In DNA form, the CDR3 reads TGTGCCAGCAGCTTTAGCGGGAGGCCCTACAATGAGCAGTTCTTC.

The J gene is TRBJ2-7, the V gene TRBV4-1, with D unresolved. The germline gives CDR1 MGHRA, CDR2 YSYEKL. The length of the CDR3 is 13 residues. Trimming took 9 bases from V and 3 from J, leaving 15 bases between them. This CDR3 reads CASSYFPGYEQYF. In DNA form, the CDR3 reads TGCGCCAGTTCTTACTTTCCGGGCTACGAGCAGTACTTC.

This clone was counted a single time. V usage is TRBV6-5 and J usage is TRBJ1-1; 7 bases fit TRBD1. The germline V gene has CDR1 MNHEY and CDR2 SVGAGI. V was pared by 5 bases and J by 11 bases, with 11 bases of the junction left unmatched. The CDR3 totals 13 residues. The CDR3 region is CASSTRTGDVAFF. CDR3 sequence (DNA): TGTGCCAGCAGTACGCGGACAGGCGATGTCGCTTTCTTT.

The chain joins TRBV7-6 to TRBJ2-3; D remains unclear. The CDR3 runs to 13 residues. Trimming cost V 4 bases and J 5 bases, with 10 bases left between them. The germline V gene encodes CDR1 SGHVS and CDR2 FNYEAQ. The CDR3 coding sequence is TGTGCCAGCAGCTCCAGAGTCATAGATACGCAGTATTTT. It translates to CASSSRVIDTQYF.

The V and J genes are TRBV9 and TRBJ1-6; 9 bases are a match to TRBD1. The V gene's germline CDR1 is SGDLS and CDR2 YYNGEE. The CDR3 length is 14 residues. The junction had 6 bases not matched to a gene; V was cut back by 5 bases and J by 9 bases. As DNA, the CDR3 is TGTGCCAGCAGTGCCGGGACAGGGAGTTCACCCCTCCACTTT. Translating gives CASSAGTGSSPLHF.

The chain combines TRBV6-1 with TRBJ2-5, with 9 bases matching TRBD2. Looked up from germline, CDR1 is MNHNS and CDR2 is SASEGT. Germline trimming cut 3 bases from V and 4 bases from J; bases unmatched to any gene: 3. This CDR3 spans 14 amino acids. The CDR3 bases are TGTGCCAGCAGTGAGGCTAGCGGGGTAGAGACCCAGTACTTC. Protein sequence: CASSEASGVETQYF.

The chain combines TRBV12-5 with TRBJ2-5; perhaps TRBD2 as D (5 bases). The V end was cut by 5 bases, the J end by 4 bases, with 11 bases between. The CDR3 has 13 amino acids. Germline CDR1 reads LGHNT; CDR2 reads FRNRAP. In nucleotides, the CDR3 is TGTGCTAGTGGTCCCCGTGGAGGAGAGACCCAGTACTTC. It is translated as CASGPRGGETQYF.

This chain links TRBV5-1 with TRBJ2-3; D is perhaps TRBD1 or TRBD2 (6 bases each). Trimming took 5 bases from V and 2 from J, leaving 15 bases between them. This CDR3 contains 15 residues. CDR1 is SGHRS and CDR2 is YFSETQ in the germline V gene. The CDR3, as DNA: TGCGCCAGCAGGGGGGCGGGACATCCCACAGATACGCAGTATTTT. It codes for CASRGAGHPTDTQYF.